These T cell receptor beta chains were read from a single sample in a study of blood T cell repertoires in COVID-19. Profiling relied on immunoSEQ multiplex PCR, and the TCRdb table lists in-frame clones only, not all of them. The sample yields 220,000 or so clones, about 88% seen once. Sequenced: peripheral blood. The source is a woman aged 45-60 years with COVID-19, enrolled during active disease. Each CDR3 is given with its conserved first and last residue. The order of the fields is CDR3 length, J gene, V gene, D gene, clone size, CDR3 protein, CDR3 DNA. The D gene is left open where the match is weak. For some rows the clone size is stated as once, few or many, or as a class when expanded; others skip it.

15	TRBJ2-1	TRBV12-5	TRBD1	-	CASGFDRDRGYEQFF	TGTGCTAGTGGTTTCGACCGGGACAGGGGGTACGAGCAGTTCTTC
13	TRBJ1-2	TRBV6-1	-	-	CASSERGLPGYTF	TGTGCCAGCAGTGAACGGGGGTTGCCTGGCTACACCTTC
15	TRBJ2-1	TRBV7-2	-	-	CASSLIEGGLDEQFF	TGTGCCAGCAGCTTAATCGAAGGAGGGTTGGATGAGCAGTTCTTC
14	TRBJ1-2	TRBV28	TRBD1	-	CASSTRQGFDGYTF	TGTGCCAGCAGTACGAGACAGGGGTTTGATGGCTACACCTTC
15	TRBJ2-3	TRBV27	TRBD1	-	CASSLSGQGRDTQYF	TGTGCCAGCAGTTTATCGGGACAGGGGCGAGATACGCAGTATTTT
20	TRBJ2-1	TRBV9	TRBD2	-	CASSISGLAGDLSSYNEQFF	TGTGCCAGCAGCATTTCGGGACTAGCGGGGGACCTTAGCTCCTACAATGAGCAGTTCTTC
14	TRBJ2-3	TRBV19	TRBD1	-	CASSITGGGDTQYF	TGTGCCAGTAGTATAACAGGGGGAGGAGATACGCAGTATTTT
15	TRBJ1-5	TRBV19	-	-	CASSSPAGGYQPQHF	TGTGCCAGTAGTTCCCCAGCGGGCGGGTATCAGCCCCAGCATTTT
15	TRBJ2-2	TRBV5-1	TRBD2	-	CASSKFGTSPGELFF	TGCGCCAGCAGTAAATTTGGGACTAGCCCCGGGGAGCTGTTTTTT
15	TRBJ1-1	TRBV20-1	-	few	CSASRGALEDTEAFF	TGCAGTGCTAGTCGGGGGGCGTTGGAGGATACTGAAGCTTTCTTT
12	TRBJ1-2	TRBV3-1/TRBV3-2	-	-	CASSQGTPGCTF	TGTGCCAGCAGCCAAGGGACTCCTGGATGCACCTTC
13	TRBJ1-2	TRBV9	TRBD1	-	CASSADRAVGYTF	TGTGCCAGCAGCGCTGACAGGGCGGTCGGCTACACCTTC
15	TRBJ1-3	TRBV11-2	TRBD1	-	CASSSGQLYGNTIYF	TGTGCCAGCAGCTCGGGACAGTTATATGGAAACACCATATATTTT
14	TRBJ1-2	TRBV9	TRBD1	-	CASSQGQTSYGYTF	TGTGCCAGCAGCCAGGGACAGACCTCCTATGGCTACACCTTC
17	TRBJ2-1	TRBV4-3	-	-	CASSSTLPSGSHNEQFF	TGCGCCAGCAGCTCAACACTCCCCAGCGGATCCCACAATGAGCAGTTCTTC
15	TRBJ2-2	TRBV5-1	-	-	CASSRGAQNTGELFF	TGCGCCAGCAGCCGGGGTGCGCAGAACACCGGGGAGCTGTTTTTT
14	TRBJ1-2	TRBV5-6	TRBD1	-	CASSQGQGIYGYTF	TGTGCCAGCAGCCAGGGACAGGGGATCTATGGCTACACCTTC
15	TRBJ1-6	TRBV28	-	-	CASIPQATYNSPLHF	TGTGCCAGCATCCCCCAGGCAACCTATAATTCACCCCTCCACTTT
15	TRBJ1-5	TRBV6-6	-	-	CASSDNRGQNQPQHF	TGTGCCAGCAGTGACAATAGGGGCCAGAATCAGCCCCAGCATTTT
15	TRBJ2-2	TRBV10-1	TRBD1	-	CASSADRGDTGELFF	TGCGCCAGCAGTGCGGACAGGGGAGACACCGGGGAGCTGTTTTTT
15	TRBJ1-6	TRBV30	-	-	CAWNRDRSYNSPLHF	TGTGCCTGGAACAGGGATCGATCCTATAATTCACCCCTCCACTTT
15	TRBJ1-3	TRBV12-2	-	-	CASRLEGPSGNTIYF	TGTGCAAGTCGCTTAGAGGGGCCCTCTGGAAACACCATATATTTT
16	TRBJ1-1	TRBV12-5	-	-	CASGLVQQPMNTEAFF	TGTGCTAGTGGTTTGGTACAGCAGCCCATGAACACTGAAGCTTTCTTT
13	TRBJ1-1	TRBV12-3/TRBV12-4	-	-	CASHGGGGTEAFF	TGTGCCAGTCATGGAGGCGGCGGCACTGAAGCTTTCTTT
12	TRBJ2-3	TRBV6-2/TRBV6-3	-	-	CASSHRSDTQYF	TGTGCCAGCAGCCACCGTAGTGATACGCAGTATTTT
13	TRBJ1-2	TRBV19	-	-	CASRDDRPYGYTF	TGTGCCAGTAGGGATGACAGGCCCTATGGCTACACCTTC
16	TRBJ1-4	TRBV11-3	TRBD1	-	CASSHSLQGVGEKLFF	TGTGCCAGCAGCCACTCTCTTCAGGGGGTGGGTGAAAAACTGTTTTTT